The 13 T cell receptor beta chains reported below all come from one sample, sequenced in a study of low-dose radiotherapy and immunotherapy resistance in tumors. Priming of first-strand cDNA relied on TRAV- and TRBV-specific primers (covering alpha and beta chains). Amplification, which lasted 15 to 20 PCR cycles, used a constant-region primer and V-primer adapter to amplify TCRs. TCRdb reprocessed the reads via MiXCR and lists one record per CDR3 protein. Found here are roughly 10,000 distinct CDR3 sequences, 51% of them singletons; the top ten hold about 8%. The receptor set was obtained from a human donor with advanced metastatic prostate, ovarian, gallbladder or colorectal cancer (not recorded which). This table probably holds off-target reads from a library built for another chain.

This chain joins TRBV29-1 and TRBJ1-2; 7 bases are shared with TRBD1. The V and J ends lost 7 bases and 0 bases, in that order; junction bases with no gene match: 2. Per the germline V gene, CDR1 is SQVTM and CDR2 is ANQGSEA. The CDR3 consists of 12 residues. CDR3 in DNA: TGCAGCGCCGGGACAGCTAACTATGGCTACACCTTC. It is translated as CSAGTANYGYTF.

In this sample, this clonotype turned up a few times. The rearrangement uses TRBV11-2 and TRBJ1-2; D is ambiguous. CDR3 length: 14 amino acids. Trimming cost V 1 base and J 4 bases, with 10 bases left between them. CDR1 SGHAT and CDR2 FQNNGV come from the germline V gene. CDR3 DNA: TGTGCCAGCAGCTTAGCTGGCGGATCCTATGGCTACACCTTC. It specifies CASSLAGGSYGYTF.

As for this clonotype: Germline is not matched at one junction end, which may reflect a read error. The V gene is TRBV2, the J gene TRBJ1-1; D gene ambiguous. Per the germline V gene, CDR1 is SNHLY and CDR2 is FYNNEI. The CDR3 extends over 13 amino acids. CDR3 in amino acids: CASSPIPNTETFF. The CDR3 DNA reads as TGTGCCAGCAGTCCTATACCGAACACTGAAACTTTCTTT.

In this sample, this clonotype turned up a few times. The J gene is TRBJ1-3, the V gene TRBV29-1; D unclear. This CDR3 has 11 residues. Trimming removed 3 bases from V and 4 bases from J, with 4 bases in between. Germline V gene data show CDR1 as SQVTM and CDR2 as ANQGSEA. The CDR3 is CSVESGNTIYF. For the CDR3, the DNA is TGCAGCGTTGAGTCCGGAAACACCATATATTTT.

As regards this clonotype: The junction and the germline gene differ at one end; a read error may be behind it. V is TRBV9 and J is TRBJ1-1; D is possibly TRBD1 (5 bases). CDR1 and CDR2 (germline): SGDLS, YYNGEE. This CDR3 has 19 residues. This CDR3 is CASGVGLAGQSGQNTEAFF. DNA for the CDR3: TGTGCCAGCGGCGTCGGTCTAGCAGGGCAAAGTGGGCAGAACACTGAAGCTTTCTTT. The variable domain in full, with the rest retrieved from reference TRBV9 and TRBJ1-1, is DSGVTQTPKHLITATGQRVTLRCSPRSGDLSVYWYQQSLDQGLQFLIQYYNGEERAKGNILERFSAQQFPDLHSELNLSSLELGDSALYFCASGVGLAGQSGQNTEAFFGQGTRLTVV.

This chain connects TRBV5-1 to TRBJ2-7; the match to TRBD1 covers 10 bases. Germline assignment: CDR1 SGHRS and CDR2 YFSETQ. The junction had 7 bases not matched to a gene; V was cut back by 3 bases and J by 4 bases. The CDR3 length is 15 residues. The chain's CDR3 is CASSSGTGAGYEQYF. The CDR3 DNA follows: TGCGCCAGCAGCTCCGGGACAGGGGCGGGGTACGAGCAGTACTTC. Full variable domain (remainder filled in from reference TRBV5-1 and TRBJ2-7): KAGVTQTPRYLIKTRGQQVTLSCSPISGHRSVSWYQQTPGQGLQFLFEYFSETQRNKGNFPGRFSGRQFSNSRSEMNVSTLELGDSALYLCASSSGTGAGYEQYFGPGTRLTVT.

This clonotype was detected a few times. J is TRBJ2-2 and V is TRBV5-1; D is possibly TRBD1 (5 bases). Germline V gives CDR1 SGHRS, CDR2 YFSETQ. The V end was cut by 2 bases, the J end by 7 bases, with 15 bases between. The CDR3 length is 15 residues. The DNA of the CDR3 is TGCGCCAGCAGCTTAACAGGACGCTCGGACGGGGAGCTGTTTTTT. It yields the protein CASSLTGRSDGELFF.

This chain uses TRBV4-2 with TRBJ2-1; a weak D match, TRBD2 (6 bases). CDR1 and CDR2 from the germline V gene are LGHNA and YNFKEQ. V lost 4 bases and J 8 bases, leaving 12 bases between the germline ends. This CDR3 has 13 residues. The DNA for the CDR3 is TGTGCCAGCAGCCCGGGAGCGTTGTATGAGCAGTTCTTC. Its protein is CASSPGALYEQFF.

The rearrangement uses TRBV24-1 and TRBJ2-3, with 7 bases that match TRBD2. Germline V lookup: CDR1 KGHDR, CDR2 SFDVKD. The CDR3 is 13 amino acids. The junction had 6 bases not matched to a gene; V was cut back by 11 bases and J by 2 bases. In DNA, the CDR3 is TGTGCCAGCAGCGGGACCCACACAGATACGCAGTATTTT. Protein: CASSGTHTDTQYF.

This clonotype was seen just once. The chain is built from TRBV30 and TRBJ2-7; either TRBD1 or TRBD2 may supply D (7 bases each). The V end lost 1 base, the J end lost 3 bases, and 13 bases lay between the germline ends. The CDR3 runs 14 residues. Germline CDR1 GTSNPN, CDR2 SVGIG (reference sequence). CDR3 loop: CAWSGGGGSYEQYF. The CDR3 DNA follows: TGTGCCTGGAGTGGAGGGGGCGGGAGCTACGAGCAGTACTTC.

The V gene is TRBV5-1, the J gene TRBJ2-2, with D unresolved. The length of the CDR3 is 14 residues. Germline values: CDR1 SGHRS, CDR2 YFSETQ. The ends were cut back, 1 base at V and 6 bases at J, with 10 bases in the middle. Here the CDR3 DNA reads TGCGCCAGCAGCTTGAATGCGGACGCCGGGGAGCTGTTTTTT. It translates to CASSLNADAGELFF.

The CDR3: CASSLSSGANVLTF. The CDR3 coding sequence is TGCGCCAGCAGCTTAAGCTCTGGGGCCAACGTCCTGACTTTC. J is TRBJ2-6 and V is TRBV5-1; D unresolved. The V end was cut by 2 bases, the J end by 0 bases, with 3 bases between. The CDR3 runs 14 residues. In germline, CDR1 is SGHRS, CDR2 YFSETQ. The complete variable domain, with remaining parts taken from reference TRBV5-1 and TRBJ2-6, reads KAGVTQTPRYLIKTRGQQVTLSCSPISGHRSVSWYQQTPGQGLQFLFEYFSETQRNKGNFPGRFSGRQFSNSRSEMNVSTLELGDSALYLCASSLSSGANVLTFGAGSRLTVL.

The chain recombines TRBV29-1 with TRBJ1-4, with D maybe TRBD1 (5 bases). V dropped 4 bases and J dropped 8 bases, with 14 bases sitting between them. Germline CDR1 reads SQVTM; CDR2 reads ANQGSEA. CDR3 length: 13 amino acids. The CDR3 sequence is CSVVAGVREKLFF. The CDR3 nucleotides are TGCAGCGTTGTGGCGGGGGTTCGGGAAAAACTGTTTTTT.